The next 19 T cell receptor beta chains were all read from a single sample in a study of monozygotic twins with cystic fibrosis. Using immunoSEQ multiplex PCR, the repertoire was profiled, and TCRdb retains in-frame clones only, with some absent. The data contain about 32,000 clones, roughly 90% of them singletons. Sequencing was performed on blood. These receptors were taken from a girl aged 2-15 years with cystic fibrosis.

The count of this clone is one. The chain combines TRBV7-9 with TRBJ2-1, with 8 bases identical to TRBD2. Trimming at V came to 5 bases and at J to 6 bases, leaving 12 bases not matched to a gene. CDR1 SEHNR and CDR2 FQNEAQ come from the germline V gene (reference sequence). The CDR3 loop spans 16 amino acids. Here the CDR3 reads CASSPVVAGNLNEQFF. The CDR3 DNA sequence: TGTGCCAGCAGCCCGGTCGTAGCGGGGAACCTCAATGAGCAGTTCTTC.

The V and J genes are TRBV19 and TRBJ1-1; TRBD1 matches 9 bases. The J segment lost 3 bases and the V segment lost 6 bases, leaving 8 bases of the junction unmatched. This CDR3 comprises 15 residues. Looked up from germline, CDR1 is LNHDA and CDR2 is SQIVND (reference sequence). The chain's CDR3 is CASRTGGWDYTEAFF. The DNA for the CDR3 is TGTGCCAGTAGAACAGGGGGCTGGGATTACACTGAAGCTTTCTTT.

This sequence joins TRBV14 and TRBJ2-6; D remains ambiguous. From germline, CDR1 is SGHDN and CDR2 FVKESK. V shed 4 bases and J shed 1 base, with 8 bases lying between them. The CDR3 has 15 residues. The CDR3 region is CASSLLGSGANVLTF. CDR3 DNA: TGTGCCAGCAGCCTTTTAGGGTCTGGGGCCAACGTCCTGACTTTC. Combining the CDR3 with reference TRBV14 and TRBJ2-6 gives the whole variable domain EAGVTQFPSHSVIEKGQTVTLRCDPISGHDNLYWYRRVMGKEIKFLLHFVKESKQDESGMPNNRFLAERTGGTYSTLKVQPAELEDSGVYFCASSLLGSGANVLTFGAGSRLTVL.

This clone has just one count. The genes are TRBV5-4 and TRBJ2-5; no reliable D call. The CDR3 sequence is 14 residues long. V shed 1 base and J shed 0 bases, with 7 bases lying between them. CDR1 SGHNT and CDR2 YYREEE come from the germline V gene (reference sequence). Written as DNA, the CDR3 is TGTGCCAGCAGCTTGCCGAAGTACCAAGAGACCCAGTACTTC. The encoded protein is CASSLPKYQETQYF. Full variable domain (remainder filled in from reference TRBV5-4 and TRBJ2-5): ETGVTQSPTHLIKTRGQQVTLRCSSQSGHNTVSWYQQALGQGPQFIFQYYREEENGRGNFPPRFSGLQFPNYSSELNVNALELDDSALYLCASSLPKYQETQYFGPGTRLLVL.

This chain connects TRBV14 to TRBJ2-5; TRBD1 might be the D (7 bases). CDR3 length equals 17 residues. V lost 0 bases and J lost 5, with 19 bases in between. Germline CDR1 and CDR2: SGHDN and FVKESK. CDR3 in DNA: TGTGCCAGCAGCCAAGATACTCTCGGAGGGGGCCGGGAGACCCAGTACTTC. Its translation: CASSQDTLGGGRETQYF.

This sequence joins TRBV7-9 and TRBJ1-4; D is ambiguous. With 5 bases removed from V and 4 bases from J, the gap between germline ends came to 14 bases. The germline V gene encodes CDR1 SEHNR and CDR2 FQNEAQ (reference sequence). The CDR3 totals 15 residues. The CDR3 reads CASSANEGINEKLFF. CDR3 in DNA: TGTGCCAGCAGCGCAAACGAGGGTATTAATGAAAAACTGTTTTTT. The variable domain in full, completed from reference TRBV7-9 and TRBJ1-4, reads DTGVSQNPRHKITKRGQNVTFRCDPISEHNRLYWYRQTLGQGPEFLTYFQNEAQLEKSRLLSDRFSAERPKGSFSTLEIQRTEQGDSAMYLCASSANEGINEKLFFGSGTQLSVL.

The chain uses TRBV5-1 and TRBJ2-7; 13 positions match TRBD2. This CDR3 has 15 amino acids. V trimming: 0 bases; J trimming: 6 bases; junction bases outside the gene matches: 3. Germline CDR1 SGHRS, CDR2 YFSETQ. The CDR3 reads CASSLGTSGRGEQYF. The CDR3 coding sequence is TGCGCCAGCAGCTTGGGTACTAGCGGGAGGGGCGAGCAGTACTTC. The full variable domain, completed using reference TRBV5-1 and TRBJ2-7, is KAGVTQTPRYLIKTRGQQVTLSCSPISGHRSVSWYQQTPGQGLQFLFEYFSETQRNKGNFPGRFSGRQFSNSRSEMNVSTLELGDSALYLCASSLGTSGRGEQYFGPGTRLTVT.

The chain uses TRBV19 and TRBJ2-7; 11 bases match TRBD2. Unmatched junction bases numbered 4, after V lost 5 bases and J lost 4 bases. CDR3 size: 14 residues. Germline CDR1 LNHDA, CDR2 SQIVND (reference sequence). The CDR3, as DNA: TGTGCCAGTAGTCCGGGGACTAGCGGATACGAGCAGTACTTC. Translated: CASSPGTSGYEQYF.

V usage is TRBV5-6 and J usage is TRBJ2-7; TRBD2 agrees at 7 bases. Trimming removed 0 bases from V and 3 bases from J; junction bases left unmatched: 0. The CDR3 is 13 amino acids. The germline CDR1 and CDR2 sequences are SGHDT and YYEEEE. The CDR3 here is CASSLGGGYEQYF. CDR3 coding DNA: TGTGCCAGCAGCTTGGGCGGGGGCTACGAGCAGTACTTC.

The CDR3 DNA reads TGCGCCAGCAGCCAAGTCAGGGAGGACCTCTATGGCTACACCTTC. It encodes CASSQVREDLYGYTF. The chain joins TRBV4-1 to TRBJ1-2; a weak D match, TRBD1 (5 bases). This CDR3 has 15 amino acids. The V gene's germline CDR1 is MGHRA and CDR2 YSYEKL. Trimming removed 1 base from V and 4 bases from J, with 13 bases in between.

The chain uses TRBV5-1 and TRBJ2-7; D gene unclear. This CDR3 has 13 amino acids. V shed 0 bases and J shed 1 base, with 5 bases lying between them. Germline CDR1 reads SGHRS; CDR2 reads YFSETQ. The CDR3 loop is CASSLEMSYEQYF. The CDR3 region has the DNA TGCGCCAGCAGCTTGGAAATGTCCTACGAGCAGTACTTC. Full variable domain (missing parts from reference TRBV5-1 and TRBJ2-7): KAGVTQTPRYLIKTRGQQVTLSCSPISGHRSVSWYQQTPGQGLQFLFEYFSETQRNKGNFPGRFSGRQFSNSRSEMNVSTLELGDSALYLCASSLEMSYEQYFGPGTRLTVT.

The chain couples TRBV18 to TRBJ2-3; 9 bases align to TRBD1. Germline V gene sequence: CDR1 KGHSH, CDR2 LQKENI. Losses at the gene ends were 3 bases for V and 1 base for J; bases not matched to a gene: 5. The CDR3 is 16 amino acids. The CDR3: CASSPNRGQGTDTQYF. CDR3 nucleotide sequence: TGTGCCAGCTCACCTAACAGGGGGCAGGGCACAGATACGCAGTATTTT.

The chain has TRBV29-1 and TRBJ2-2, with 7 bases fitting TRBD1. The CDR3 is 13 residues long. Germline lookup yields CDR1 SQVTM and CDR2 ANQGSEA. V shed 6 bases and J 2 bases; nucleotides not matched to a gene: 3. The chain's CDR3 is CSVGQINTGELFF. The CDR3 DNA follows: TGCAGCGTGGGACAGATAAACACCGGGGAGCTGTTTTTT.

This clone has only one observation. The chain employs TRBV4-3 and TRBJ2-1; D remains unclear. This CDR3 spans 18 amino acids. Trimming stripped 3 bases from V and 8 bases from J, with 26 bases between. Germline CDR1 is LGHNA and CDR2 is YSLEER. DNA for the CDR3: TGCGCCAGCAGCCAGGGGAATCAACTTCCCTCCTACATCGATGAGCAGTTCTTC. It specifies CASSQGNQLPSYIDEQFF.

The rearrangement joins TRBV2 to TRBJ1-4; D unclear. Germline V CDR1 and CDR2: SNHLY, FYNNEI. Deletions cut 5 bases from V and 4 bases from J, with 14 bases between. CDR3 size: 15 residues. CDR3 bases: TGTGCCAGCAGTAGGGATTCGACCTATAATGAAAAACTGTTTTTT. Translation: CASSRDSTYNEKLFF.

This clone was counted once. V and J are TRBV4-3 and TRBJ2-1; 11 bases map to TRBD1. The CDR3 extends over 16 amino acids. V lost 1 base, J lost 7 bases, and 6 bases stayed unmatched. Germline values: CDR1 LGHNA, CDR2 YSLEER. The CDR3 sequence is CASSQVDRGLGNEQFF. The CDR3, as DNA: TGCGCCAGCAGCCAAGTGGACAGGGGGCTGGGTAATGAGCAGTTCTTC.

The J gene is TRBJ2-5, the V gene TRBV7-9; D gene unclear. Trimming took 1 base from V and 4 from J, leaving 7 bases between them. Looked up from germline, CDR1 is SEHNR and CDR2 is FQNEAQ (reference sequence). This CDR3 comprises 13 residues. The CDR3 DNA follows: TGTGCCAGCAGCTTAGAACGGCCAGAGACCCAGTACTTC. Protein: CASSLERPETQYF.

The chain combines TRBV29-1 with TRBJ2-7; no reliable D call. V lost 6 bases, J lost 7 bases, and 13 bases lay in between. CDR3 size: 11 residues. Germline V gives CDR1 SQVTM, CDR2 ANQGSEA. CDR3 amino acids: CSVGTGVEQYF. CDR3 nucleotide sequence: TGCAGCGTGGGAACTGGAGTTGAGCAGTACTTC.

The chain couples TRBV6-4 to TRBJ2-3; 9 bases align to TRBD2. Germline CDR1 reads MRHNA; CDR2 reads SNTAGT. With V trimmed by 0 bases and J by 4 bases, 2 bases remained unmatched. The CDR3 is 15 residues long. The CDR3, as DNA: TGTGCCAGCAGTGACTCGGCGGGAGGGGCAGATACGCAGTATTTT. Amino acids: CASSDSAGGADTQYF.